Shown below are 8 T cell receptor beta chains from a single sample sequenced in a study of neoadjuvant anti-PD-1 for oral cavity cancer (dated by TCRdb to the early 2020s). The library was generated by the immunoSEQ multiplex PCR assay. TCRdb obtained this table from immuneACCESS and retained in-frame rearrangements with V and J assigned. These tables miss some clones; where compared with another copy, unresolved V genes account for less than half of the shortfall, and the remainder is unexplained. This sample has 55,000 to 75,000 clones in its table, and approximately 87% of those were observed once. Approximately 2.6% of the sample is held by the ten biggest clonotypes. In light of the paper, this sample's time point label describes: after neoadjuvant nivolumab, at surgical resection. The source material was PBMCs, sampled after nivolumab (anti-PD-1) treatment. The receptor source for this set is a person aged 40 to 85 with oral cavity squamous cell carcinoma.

For the CDR3, the DNA is TGTGCCAGCAGCCCGGGAACCTATCAGCCCCAGCATTTT. Residues: CASSPGTYQPQHF. This sequence joins TRBV7-2 and TRBJ1-5; D remains unclear. Trimming cost V 5 bases and J 5 bases, with 10 bases left between them. Germline CDR1 and CDR2: SGHTA and FQGNSA. This CDR3 contains 13 residues.

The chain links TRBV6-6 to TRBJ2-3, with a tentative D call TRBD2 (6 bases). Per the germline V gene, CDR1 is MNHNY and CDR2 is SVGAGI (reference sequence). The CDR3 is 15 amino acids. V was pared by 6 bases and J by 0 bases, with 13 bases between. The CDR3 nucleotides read TGTGCCAGCAGAGGACTAACTTTAAGCACAGATACGCAGTATTTT. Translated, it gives CASRGLTLSTDTQYF.

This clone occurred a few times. The CDR3 DNA sequence: TGTGCCAGCAGCTTTCATGCGGTGCAGCCCCAGCATTTT. Amino acids: CASSFHAVQPQHF. This chain connects TRBV7-2 to TRBJ1-5; D not resolved. Trimming pared 3 bases from V and 7 bases from J, leaving 10 bases between. The CDR3 totals 13 residues. Per the germline V gene, CDR1 is SGHTA and CDR2 is FQGNSA.

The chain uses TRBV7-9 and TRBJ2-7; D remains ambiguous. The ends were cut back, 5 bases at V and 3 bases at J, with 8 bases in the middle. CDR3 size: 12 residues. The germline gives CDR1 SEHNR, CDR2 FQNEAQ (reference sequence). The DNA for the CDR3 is TGTGCCAGCAGCATCGGGCTCTACGAGCAGTACTTC. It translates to CASSIGLYEQYF.

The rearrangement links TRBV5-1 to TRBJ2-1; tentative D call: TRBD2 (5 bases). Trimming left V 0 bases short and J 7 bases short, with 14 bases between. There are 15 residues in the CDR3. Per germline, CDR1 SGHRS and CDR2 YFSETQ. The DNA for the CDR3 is TGCGCCAGCAGCTTGGGGCCGGGAACCCTGAATGAGCAGTTCTTC. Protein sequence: CASSLGPGTLNEQFF.

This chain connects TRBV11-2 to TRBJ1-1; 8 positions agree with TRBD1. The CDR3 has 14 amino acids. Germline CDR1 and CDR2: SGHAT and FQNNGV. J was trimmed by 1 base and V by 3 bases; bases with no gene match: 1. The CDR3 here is CASSFGQGNTEAFF. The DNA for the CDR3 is TGTGCCAGCAGCTTCGGACAGGGGAACACTGAAGCTTTCTTT.

CDR3 sequence reads: CASSLRGGRDNEQFF. The CDR3 nucleotides are TGTGCCAGCAGTTTAAGGGGGGGGCGCGACAATGAGCAGTTCTTC. The chain links TRBV27 to TRBJ2-1; TRBD2 is a possible D gene (7 bases). The CDR3 extends over 15 amino acids. Trimming shortened V by 2 bases and J by 5 bases, and 13 bases separated the two germline ends. Germline V lookup: CDR1 MNHEY, CDR2 SMNVEV (reference sequence).

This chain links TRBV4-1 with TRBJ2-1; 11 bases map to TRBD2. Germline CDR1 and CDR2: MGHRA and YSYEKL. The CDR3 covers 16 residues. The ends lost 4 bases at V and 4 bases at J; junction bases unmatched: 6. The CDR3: CASSPGTSGLYNEQFF. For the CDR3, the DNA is TGCGCCAGCAGCCCAGGGACTAGCGGACTGTACAATGAGCAGTTCTTC.